A single sample is the source of the 17 T cell receptor beta chains below, sequenced in a study of blood T cells in healthy people across ages. Sample-barcoded 5' priming and a J-beta primer mix drove a second PCR of roughly 6 to 12 cycles. A single record per CDR3 protein comes from TCRdb applying MiXCR to the 5' RACE reads. The sample carries approximately 1,100,000 distinct CDR3 sequences, 40% to 50% recorded once. Sequences were obtained from blood. Source of these receptors: a woman in her fifties or sixties in good health.

This clonotype was observed once. A much bigger clone sits one base away, suggesting this may be a read error. The chain employs TRBV6-2 or TRBV6-3 and TRBJ2-7, with D perhaps matching TRBD1 (6 bases). The germline V gene encodes CDR1 MNHEY and CDR2 SVGEGT. Trimming removed 2 bases from V and 12 bases from J, with 17 bases in between. The CDR3 consists of 13 residues. The CDR3 reads CASSYVRAGARYF. CDR3 nucleotides: TGTGCCAGCAGTTACGTTCGAGCAGGGGCCCGGTACTTC.

The CDR3: CASSVGGTSTQYF. The CDR3 DNA sequence: TGTGCCAGCAGCGTGGGAGGGACTTCTACCCAGTATTTT. The chain employs TRBV9 and TRBJ2-3, with 7 bases aligning to TRBD2. CDR3 length: 13 residues. From germline, CDR1 is SGDLS and CDR2 YYNGEE. V lost 2 bases and J lost 12; bases outside the gene matches: 9.

This clonotype has at least ten counts. V usage is TRBV7-9 and J usage is TRBJ2-4; 8 bases match TRBD1. This CDR3 is 13 amino acids long. The V segment lost 5 bases and the J segment 6 bases; nucleotides outside the gene matches: 3. Germline values: CDR1 SEHNR, CDR2 FQNEAQ (reference sequence). The CDR3 bases are TGTGCCAGCAGCCCCGGACAGGGAAACATTCAGTACTTC. Translation: CASSPGQGNIQYF. The entire variable domain, with the rest obtained from reference TRBV7-9 and TRBJ2-4, is as follows: DTGVSQNPRHKITKRGQNVTFRCDPISEHNRLYWYRQTLGQGPEFLTYFQNEAQLEKSRLLSDRFSAERPKGSFSTLEIQRTEQGDSAMYLCASSPGQGNIQYFGAGTRLSVL.

This chain uses TRBV7-2 with TRBJ2-5; the D call may be TRBD1 or TRBD2 (5 bases each). The CDR3 sequence is 14 residues long. CDR1 and CDR2 (germline): SGHTA, FQGNSA. V was clipped by 1 base and J by 5 bases, with 11 bases between them. CDR3: CASSLERGWETQYF. CDR3 sequence (DNA): TGTGCCAGCAGCTTAGAACGGGGCTGGGAGACCCAGTACTTC.

The chain is built from TRBV15 and TRBJ1-1; 8 bases match TRBD1. After removal of 3 bases from V and 3 bases from J, the junction contained 6 bases not matched to a gene. The CDR3 is made up of 15 amino acids. Germline V lookup: CDR1 LNHNV, CDR2 YYDKDF (reference sequence). CDR3 residues: CATSSPDREDTEAFF. Here the CDR3 DNA reads TGTGCCACCAGCAGCCCGGACAGGGAGGACACTGAAGCTTTCTTT.

The V and J genes are TRBV20-1 and TRBJ2-3; 8 bases are shared with TRBD2. This CDR3 region has 17 residues. V shed 6 bases, J shed 5 bases, and the junction held 19 bases outside the gene matches. Germline V lookup: CDR1 DFQATT, CDR2 SNEGSKA (reference sequence). The CDR3 loop reads CSAKYTGAGRGGDTQYF. The CDR3 DNA is TGCAGTGCCAAATATACAGGCGCCGGGAGGGGTGGAGATACGCAGTATTTT.

This clonotype was picked up a small number of times. The V call is TRBV27, the J call TRBJ1-2; D is unresolved. The CDR3 has 15 residues. Between the trimmed V and J ends, which lost 8 bases and 4 bases, there was a span of 20 bases. Germline assignment: CDR1 MNHEY and CDR2 SMNVEV (reference sequence). The CDR3 nucleotides read TGTGCCAGCGGTTACCCGGGAGTTTACGCCTATGGCTACACCTTC. This gives the protein CASGYPGVYAYGYTF.

A few counts support this clonotype. The chain uses TRBV21-1 and TRBJ2-7; the table calls TRBD2, which could not be checked here. TRBV21-1 is an annotated pseudogene. This CDR3 contains 15 residues. The DNA of the CDR3 is TGTGCCAGCAGGCGCACTAGCGGAGGTCTGGACGAGCAGTACTTC. Protein product: CASRRTSGGLDEQYF.

The genes are TRBV7-8 and TRBJ2-1; TRBD2 matches 13 bases. J gave up 0 bases and V 5 bases, and 13 bases lay outside the gene matches. The CDR3 covers 20 residues. Germline loops: CDR1 SGHVS, CDR2 FQNEAQ. The CDR3 spells CASSPPTGLAGYDSYNEQFF. CDR3 DNA sequence: TGTGCCAGCAGCCCCCCGACGGGACTAGCGGGATATGACTCCTACAATGAGCAGTTCTTC.

The CDR3 sequence: CASSRESSSGRRGTQYF. CDR3 bases: TGTGCCAGCAGCCGAGAGTCGAGTAGCGGGAGGAGGGGGACCCAGTACTTC. The V call is TRBV4-2, the J call TRBJ2-5; 10 nucleotides agree with TRBD2. V dropped 4 bases and J dropped 7; count of bases not matched to a gene: 15. Germline loops: CDR1 LGHNA, CDR2 YNFKEQ. The CDR3 has 17 amino acids.

There are a few counts of this clonotype. The rearrangement links TRBV19 to TRBJ2-4; maybe TRBD2 (5 bases). Per germline, CDR1 LNHDA and CDR2 SQIVND (reference sequence). The CDR3 spans 15 residues. Trimming shortened V by 3 bases and J by 3 bases, and 12 bases separated the two germline ends. The CDR3 sequence is CASSMSGRIKNIQYF. CDR3 in DNA: TGTGCCAGTAGTATGAGTGGGAGAATCAAAAACATTCAGTACTTC. The full variable domain, in which reference TRBV19 and TRBJ2-4 provide the parts outside the CDR3, is DGGITQSPKYLFRKEGQNVTLSCEQNLNHDAMYWYRQDPGQGLRLIYYSQIVNDFQKGDIAEGYSVSREKKESFPLTVTSAQKNPTAFYLCASSMSGRIKNIQYFGAGTRLSVL.

This sequence joins TRBV27 and TRBJ2-1, with unresolved D. This CDR3 comprises 15 residues. The V gene lost 5 bases and the J gene lost 6 bases, with 17 bases spanning the gap. The germline gives CDR1 MNHEY, CDR2 SMNVEV (reference sequence). The DNA for the CDR3 is TGTGCCAGCAGTCCTCTGGCACCTTCGGGCAATGAGCAGTTCTTC. As protein: CASSPLAPSGNEQFF.

This chain uses TRBV4-1 with TRBJ2-1; the D gene is possibly TRBD1 (6 bases). Trimming took off 7 bases at V and 8 bases at J, with 21 bases between the two ends. This CDR3 has 15 amino acids. Looked up from germline, CDR1 is MGHRA and CDR2 is YSYEKL. The DNA for the CDR3 is TGCGCCAGCAAAATACGGAGACAGGCTGGCGATGAGCAGTTCTTC. Translated, it gives CASKIRRQAGDEQFF.

As DNA, the CDR3 is TGCAGTGCCCCGGACAGAGGGACCGGGGAGCTGTTTTTT. It specifies CSAPDRGTGELFF. The chain joins TRBV20-1 to TRBJ2-2, with D possibly TRBD1 on 6 matching bases. The CDR3 consists of 13 residues. Trimming removed 6 bases from V and 5 bases from J, with 13 bases in between. Germline V gives CDR1 DFQATT, CDR2 SNEGSKA (reference sequence).

This clonotype was observed a handful of times. This chain links TRBV9 with TRBJ2-3; 9 nucleotides agree with TRBD2. CDR1 SGDLS and CDR2 YYNGEE come from the germline V gene. CDR3 length equals 19 residues. V trimming: 0 bases; J trimming: 3 bases; junction bases outside the gene matches: 14. CDR3 sequence: CASSVDPAGGLGKTDTQYF. As DNA, the CDR3 is TGTGCCAGCAGCGTAGACCCAGCGGGAGGTCTTGGGAAGACAGATACGCAGTATTTT.

The rearrangement links TRBV15 to TRBJ1-2, with TRBD1 identical over 8 bases. The junction had 4 bases not matched to a gene; V was cut back by 5 bases and J by 2 bases. This CDR3 has 14 amino acids. CDR1 is LNHNV and CDR2 is YYDKDF in the germline V gene (reference sequence). CDR3 residues: CATSWDRSNYGYTF. CDR3 bases: TGTGCCACCAGCTGGGACAGGAGCAACTATGGCTACACCTTC.

The chain joins TRBV6-2 or TRBV6-3 to TRBJ2-7; 10 bases align to TRBD2. Per the germline V gene, CDR1 is MNHEY and CDR2 is SVGEGT. Trimming removed 3 bases from V and 7 bases from J; junction bases left unmatched: 18. CDR3 size: 18 residues. The CDR3 sequence is CASSYVSGRAGTAGEQYF. In DNA form, the CDR3 reads TGTGCCAGCAGTTATGTAAGCGGGAGGGCTGGAACGGCGGGGGAGCAGTACTTC.